One and the same sample provided the 21 T cell receptor beta chains below, sequenced in a study of T cells in tuberculosis. Assay used: immunoSEQ multiplex PCR; TCRdb lists only in-frame clones, some missing. This table holds more than 70,000 clones, roughly 91% found once. Sorting used thawed, overnight-rested PBMC stained with anti-CD3, a viability dye and GMM-loaded CD1B tetramer. CD1B tetramers were loaded with Rhodococcus equi-derived C32 glucose monomycolate. The sequenced sample consisted of CD1b-GMM tetramer-negative cells sorted from PBMCs. Source of these receptors: an adult woman with latent tuberculosis.

In regard to this clone: An end of the junction does not agree with germline; a read error may underlie this. This chain joins TRBV5-1 and TRBJ2-3; 8 bases agree with TRBD2. This CDR3 is built from 16 residues. In germline, CDR1 is SGHRS, CDR2 YFSETQ. CDR3 in amino acids: CAGSLRAGVTTDTQYF. Written as DNA, the CDR3 is TGCGCCGGCAGCTTGAGAGCGGGGGTAACCACAGATACGCAGTATTTT.

The chain joins TRBV15 to TRBJ2-3; D unresolved. V lost 0 bases and J lost 14, with 12 bases in between. Germline V CDR1 and CDR2: LNHNV, YYDKDF (reference sequence). CDR3 length: 12 residues. CDR3 protein: CATSRDRNRRYF. DNA of the CDR3: TGTGCCACCAGCAGAGATCGGAACAGAAGGTATTTT.

The chain links TRBV15 to TRBJ2-1; D is perhaps TRBD1 (6 bases). Germline CDR1 reads LNHNV; CDR2 reads YYDKDF (reference sequence). V shed 5 bases and J shed 2 bases, with 19 bases lying between them. The CDR3 is 17 residues long. CDR3 coding DNA: TGTGCCACCAGCGGCCTTTTGGGCAGGGGCGCCTACAATGAGCAGTTCTTC. Translating it yields CATSGLLGRGAYNEQFF.

This sequence joins TRBV6-6 and TRBJ2-7; no reliable D call. CDR3 length: 13 amino acids. With 4 bases removed from V and 5 bases from J, the gap between germline ends came to 12 bases. Germline V lookup: CDR1 MNHNY, CDR2 SVGAGI (reference sequence). Here the CDR3 DNA reads TGTGCCAGCAGTTTCAACCGTGGACACGAGCAGTACGTC. This translates into CASSFNRGHEQYV.

Only a few counts were recorded for this clone. The chain recombines TRBV29-1 with TRBJ1-2, with 7 bases matching TRBD1. Germline CDR1 SQVTM, CDR2 ANQGSEA. J lost 5 bases, V lost 6 bases, and 9 bases had no gene match. The CDR3 contains 13 residues. Here the CDR3 DNA reads TGCAGCGTCCTTACCGGGACAGAGTATGGCTACACCTTC. It translates to CSVLTGTEYGYTF.

The CDR3 loop reads CASRKTGTEKLFF. DNA for the CDR3: TGTGCCAGCAGGAAAACGGGGACAGAAAAACTGTTTTTT. J is TRBJ1-4 and V is TRBV6-5; D may be TRBD1 (6 bases). This CDR3 comprises 13 residues. From germline, CDR1 is MNHEY and CDR2 SVGAGI. The V gene lost 6 bases and the J gene lost 8 bases, with 13 bases spanning the gap.

The chain recombines TRBV27 with TRBJ1-4; weak D call: TRBD1 (6 bases). Between the trimmed V and J ends, which lost 2 bases and 8 bases, there was a span of 18 bases. CDR1 MNHEY and CDR2 SMNVEV come from the germline V gene (reference sequence). The CDR3 covers 16 residues. CDR3 residues: CASSLTLSDSPEKLFF. In nucleotides, the CDR3 is TGTGCCAGCAGTTTAACCCTCTCGGACAGCCCAGAAAAACTGTTTTTT.

V and J are TRBV9 and TRBJ2-5; 9 bases agree with TRBD2. With V trimmed by 0 bases and J by 4 bases, 4 bases remained unmatched. Germline V CDR1 and CDR2: SGDLS, YYNGEE. The length of the CDR3 is 15 residues. CDR3 bases: TGTGCCAGCAGCGTAGAGGCGGGGGGGTTAGAGACCCAGTACTTC. It specifies CASSVEAGGLETQYF.

The chain employs TRBV19 and TRBJ2-1; 12 nucleotides align to TRBD2. From germline, CDR1 is LNHDA and CDR2 SQIVND (reference sequence). V lost 5 bases and J lost 8; bases outside the gene matches: 4. CDR3 length: 14 amino acids. The CDR3 nucleotides read TGTGCCAGTAGTGTGACTAGCGGGGGCTATGAGCAGTTCTTC. Protein sequence: CASSVTSGGYEQFF.

The V and J genes are TRBV11-2 and TRBJ2-3, with TRBD2 as a possible D gene (6 bases). The germline gives CDR1 SGHAT, CDR2 FQNNGV. This CDR3 has 17 amino acids. The V and J ends lost 7 bases and 1 base respectively, with 21 bases between them. The CDR3 DNA is TGTGCCAGCACCCACCGGGGGAGCGGACCTGGCACAGATACGCAGTATTTT. It specifies CASTHRGSGPGTDTQYF.

V is TRBV5-6 and J is TRBJ2-7; 9 bases map to TRBD1. CDR1 is SGHDT and CDR2 is YYEEEE in the germline V gene. The CDR3 consists of 14 residues. V gave up 4 bases and J gave up 3 bases; unmatched junction bases: 5. Here the CDR3 reads CASSAGTGHYEQYF. CDR3 DNA sequence: TGTGCCAGCAGCGCCGGGACAGGGCACTACGAGCAGTACTTC.

The V gene is TRBV11-2, the J gene TRBJ1-1; D gene ambiguous. This CDR3 spans 15 amino acids. The V and J ends lost 2 bases and 0 bases respectively, with 10 bases between them. Germline values: CDR1 SGHAT, CDR2 FQNNGV. The CDR3 spells CASSLRLPVNTEAFF. CDR3 nucleotide sequence: TGTGCCAGCAGCTTACGGTTACCGGTGAACACTGAAGCTTTCTTT.

In DNA, the CDR3 is TGTGCCAGCAGCCCGGGGACAGGGGAATGGCCCCTCCACTTT. It encodes CASSPGTGEWPLHF. This chain connects TRBV7-9 to TRBJ1-6; TRBD1 aligns across 10 bases. This CDR3 contains 14 residues. Germline values: CDR1 SEHNR, CDR2 FQNEAQ (reference sequence). The V and J ends lost 5 bases and 13 bases, in that order; junction bases with no gene match: 8.

The gene calls are TRBV30 and TRBJ2-7; 10 bases are shared with TRBD2. Germline CDR1 GTSNPN, CDR2 SVGIG (reference sequence). With 5 bases clipped from V and 2 bases from J, the junction kept 9 bases outside the gene matches. The CDR3 totals 15 residues. CDR3 in DNA: TGTGCCTGGGACATACTAGCGGGGTCTACCTACGAGCAGTACTTC. Protein product: CAWDILAGSTYEQYF.

The chain has TRBV6-6 and TRBJ2-3; D unresolved. Germline V gene data show CDR1 as MNHNY and CDR2 as SVGAGI (reference sequence). The CDR3 extends over 13 amino acids. Between the trimmed V and J ends, which lost 0 bases and 6 bases, there was a span of 7 bases. CDR3 sequence reads: CASSYSTRDTQYF. DNA for the CDR3: TGTGCCAGCAGTTACTCGACCAGGGATACGCAGTATTTT.

This chain links TRBV7-2 with TRBJ2-3, with TRBD1 as a possible D gene (6 bases). Germline CDR1 is SGHTA and CDR2 is FQGNSA. The CDR3 covers 16 residues. V was clipped by 0 bases and J by 2 bases, with 12 bases between them. The CDR3 DNA reads TGTGCCAGCAGCTTAGCTAGGGGGATCAACACAGATACGCAGTATTTT. Its translation: CASSLARGINTDTQYF.

The V gene is TRBV11-2, the J gene TRBJ1-2; 10 nucleotides line up with TRBD1. This CDR3 spans 12 amino acids. From germline, CDR1 is SGHAT and CDR2 FQNNGV. The V segment lost 6 bases and the J segment 5 bases; nucleotides outside the gene matches: 0. The CDR3 DNA is TGTGCCAGCAGGGACAGGGGGTATGGCTACACCTTC. Its translation: CASRDRGYGYTF.

The chain recombines TRBV28 with TRBJ1-4; perhaps TRBD1 as D (6 bases). CDR1 MDHEN and CDR2 SYDVKM come from the germline V gene. CDR3 length: 14 amino acids. The V gene lost 6 bases and the J gene lost 7 bases, with 15 bases spanning the gap. In DNA form, the CDR3 reads TGTGCCAGCAGCGAAGGGGGAAGGGGTGAAAAACTGTTTTTT. This encodes CASSEGGRGEKLFF.

The chain employs TRBV2 and TRBJ2-3; TRBD1 matches at 7 bases. The CDR3 covers 13 residues. Trimming took 9 bases from V and 3 from J; bases not matched to a gene: 6. In germline, CDR1 is SNHLY, CDR2 FYNNEI. Written as DNA, the CDR3 is TGTGCCAGTCAGGACAGGTTGACAGATACGCAGTATTTT. This sequence encodes CASQDRLTDTQYF. Filled out from reference TRBV2 and TRBJ2-3, the complete variable domain reads EPEVTQTPSHQVTQMGQEVILRCVPISNHLYFYWYRQILGQKVEFLVSFYNNEISEKSEIFDDQFSVERPDGSNFTLKIRSTKLEDSAMYFCASQDRLTDTQYFGPGTRLTVL.

The chain combines TRBV25-1 with TRBJ2-2; no reliable D call. The ends were cut back, 6 bases at V and 8 bases at J, with 7 bases in the middle. The CDR3 runs to 11 residues. Germline V gives CDR1 MGHDK, CDR2 SYGVNS. CDR3 region: CASSHSGELFF. The CDR3 nucleotides read TGTGCCAGCAGCCATAGTGGGGAGCTGTTTTTT.

This clone appeared once. The chain combines TRBV27 with TRBJ1-4; 7 bases match TRBD1. The CDR3 length is 14 residues. Per germline, CDR1 MNHEY and CDR2 SMNVEV (reference sequence). The V segment lost 5 bases and the J segment 5 bases; nucleotides outside the gene matches: 5. CDR3 DNA sequence: TGTGCCAGCAGTCAGGACAGGAGAAATGAAAAACTGTTTTTT. Amino acids: CASSQDRRNEKLFF. The full variable domain, its missing parts supplied by reference TRBV27 and TRBJ1-4, is EAQVTQNPRYLITVTGKKLTVTCSQNMNHEYMSWYRQDPGLGLRQIYYSMNVEVTDKGDVPEGYKVSRKEKRNFPLILESPSPNQTSLYFCASSQDRRNEKLFFGSGTQLSVL.